A selection of T cell receptor beta chains follows, all from one sample in a study of read filtering for tumor transcriptome and immune sequencing. One entry per CDR3 protein, called by TCRdb with MiXCR from the reads. The data contain 120,000 or so distinct CDR3 sequences, 10% to 15% of them singletons. The source material was a population of CD138-negative cells sorted from bone marrow. The origin of the receptors is a donor at least 40 years old with multiple myeloma. Both conserved end residues are part of each CDR3. Each record gives: clone size, D gene, J gene, V gene, CDR3 DNA, CDR3 protein. The D gene is left open where the match is weak. The size entry gives once, few or many counts, or a class when the clone is expanded.

clone size: few; D gene: .; J gene: TRBJ1-1; V gene: TRBV5-6; CDR3 DNA: TGTGCCAGCAGCCGGTCCCGCGCCTTCACTGAAGCTTTCTTT; CDR3 protein: CASSRSRAFTEAFF
clone size: many; D gene: TRBD2; J gene: TRBJ2-1; V gene: TRBV2; CDR3 DNA: TGTGCCAGCAGTGAATCCCCGGGAGGGGGTGGTGAGCAGTTCTTC; CDR3 protein: CASSESPGGGGEQFF
clone size: many; D gene: TRBD2; J gene: TRBJ2-3; V gene: TRBV7-2; CDR3 DNA: TGTGCCAGCAGCTTAGAAGCGGGAGGGCCGGGAGATACGCAGTATTTT; CDR3 protein: CASSLEAGGPGDTQYF
clone size: few; D gene: .; J gene: TRBJ2-2; V gene: TRBV19; CDR3 DNA: TGTGCCAGTAGTCCGGGACTCAGGAACACCGGGGAGCTGTTTTTT; CDR3 protein: CASSPGLRNTGELFF
clone size: many; D gene: .; J gene: TRBJ2-3; V gene: TRBV20-1; CDR3 DNA: TGCAGTGCTAGAGAGGCTGGGCCGAGCCCTAGCACAGATACGCAGTATTTT; CDR3 protein: CSAREAGPSPSTDTQYF
clone size: few; D gene: TRBD2; J gene: TRBJ2-3; V gene: TRBV19; CDR3 DNA: TGTGCCAGTAGTATGGGGGGGTCGGGGCGAGATACGCAGTATTTT; CDR3 protein: CASSMGGSGRDTQYF
clone size: many; D gene: .; J gene: TRBJ2-3; V gene: TRBV3-1; CDR3 DNA: TGTGCCAGCAGCCAAGATCAGGGGCAAATGGATACGCAGTATTTT; CDR3 protein: CASSQDQGQMDTQYF
clone size: many; D gene: .; J gene: TRBJ1-5; V gene: TRBV20-1; CDR3 DNA: TGCAGTGCTAGCCAGACAGGCGGGCAGCCCCAGCATTTT; CDR3 protein: CSASQTGGQPQHF
clone size: few; D gene: .; J gene: TRBJ2-5; V gene: TRBV6-6; CDR3 DNA: TGTGCCAGCAGTTATGGGCGATACCAAGAGACCCGGTACTTC; CDR3 protein: CASSYGRYQETRYF
clone size: many; D gene: .; J gene: TRBJ1-1; V gene: TRBV6-6; CDR3 DNA: TGTGCCAGCAGTTACAGGGACGACCTGAACACTGAAGCTTTCTTT; CDR3 protein: CASSYRDDLNTEAFF